The clone carrying this TCR beta chain was observed a few times. The data stem from a study of blood T cells in healthy people across ages. Primed by a sample-barcoded 5' primer and a J-beta primer mix, a second PCR proceeded for roughly 7 to 12 cycles. TCRdb reprocessed the 5' RACE reads via MiXCR and lists one record per CDR3 protein. Of around 1.7 million distinct CDR3 sequences in the sample, 28% were seen once. The source is a woman younger than 45 in good health. Sequenced: blood.

This chain's CDR3 is CASSLTPGLGGPEQFF. In DNA form, the CDR3 reads TGTGCCAGCAGCTTAACCCCGGGACTAGGAGGGCCTGAGCAGTTCTTC. J is TRBJ2-1 and V is TRBV7-2, with 8 nucleotides matching TRBD2. V was pared by 2 bases and J by 9 bases, with 12 bases of the junction left unmatched. The CDR3 spans 16 residues. The germline gives CDR1 SGHTA, CDR2 FQGNSA.